The T cell receptor (beta chain) under discussion was sequenced for a study of lymphopenia after photon versus proton radiotherapy. Findings and limits, study-wide: After the lymphocyte nadir, photon-treated repertoires showed oligoclonal expansion, especially of CD8+ Temra cells. Relative stability marked proton patients; photon patients lost diversity and naive cells.

Profiling relied on immunoSEQ multiplex PCR, and the TCRdb table lists in-frame clones only, not all of them. Of fewer than 20,000 clones listed, around 85% are singletons. Looked up from germline, CDR1 is SGDLS and CDR2 is YYNGEE. The ends were cut back, 0 bases at V and 7 bases at J, with 14 bases in the middle. The CDR3 runs 15 residues. Comment on this clone: Its target is unknown.

Here the sequenced sample was peripheral blood, taken from a patient treated with proton-based radiotherapy. The TCR comes from a man between 65 and 79 years old with pancreatic cancer. The chain has TRBV9 and TRBJ1-5; weak D call: TRBD1 (6 bases). This CDR3 reads CASSVGPGGTQPQHF. As DNA, the CDR3 is TGTGCCAGCAGCGTAGGGCCGGGGGGCACGCAGCCCCAGCATTTT. Filled out from reference TRBV9 and TRBJ1-5, the complete variable domain reads DSGVTQTPKHLITATGQRVTLRCSPRSGDLSVYWYQQSLDQGLQFLIQYYNGEERAKGNILERFSAQQFPDLHSELNLSSLELGDSALYFCASSVGPGGTQPQHFGDGTRLSIL.